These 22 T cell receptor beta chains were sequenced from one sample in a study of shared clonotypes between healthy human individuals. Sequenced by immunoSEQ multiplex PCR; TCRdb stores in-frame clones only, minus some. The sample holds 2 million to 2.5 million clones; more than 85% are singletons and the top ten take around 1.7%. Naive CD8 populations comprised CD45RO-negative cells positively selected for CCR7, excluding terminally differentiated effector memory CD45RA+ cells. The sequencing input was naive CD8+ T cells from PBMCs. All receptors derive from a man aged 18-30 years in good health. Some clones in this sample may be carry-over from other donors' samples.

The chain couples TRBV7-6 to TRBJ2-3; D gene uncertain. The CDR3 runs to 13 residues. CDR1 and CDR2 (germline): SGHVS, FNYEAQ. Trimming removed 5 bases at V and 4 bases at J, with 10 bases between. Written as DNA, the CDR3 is TGTGCCAGCAGCCCCGTAGGAGCAGATACGCAGTATTTT. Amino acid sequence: CASSPVGADTQYF.

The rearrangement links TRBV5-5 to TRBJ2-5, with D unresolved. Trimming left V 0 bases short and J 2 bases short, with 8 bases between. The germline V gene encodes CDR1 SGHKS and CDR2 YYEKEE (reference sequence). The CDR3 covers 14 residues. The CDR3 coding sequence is TGTGCCAGCAGCTTGGTGCAGGCTCAAGAGACCCAGTACTTC. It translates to CASSLVQAQETQYF. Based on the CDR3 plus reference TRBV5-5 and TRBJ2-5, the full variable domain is DAGVTQSPTHLIKTRGQQVTLRCSPISGHKSVSWYQQVLGQGPQFIFQYYEKEERGRGNFPDRFSARQFPNYSSELNVNALLLGDSALYLCASSLVQAQETQYFGPGTRLLVL.

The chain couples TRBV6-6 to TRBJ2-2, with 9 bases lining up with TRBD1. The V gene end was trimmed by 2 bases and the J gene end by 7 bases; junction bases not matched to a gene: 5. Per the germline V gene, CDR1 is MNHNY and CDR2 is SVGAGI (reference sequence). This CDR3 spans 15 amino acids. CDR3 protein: CASSYAGQGGGELFF. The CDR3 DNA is TGTGCCAGCAGTTACGCGGGACAGGGAGGCGGGGAGCTGTTTTTT.

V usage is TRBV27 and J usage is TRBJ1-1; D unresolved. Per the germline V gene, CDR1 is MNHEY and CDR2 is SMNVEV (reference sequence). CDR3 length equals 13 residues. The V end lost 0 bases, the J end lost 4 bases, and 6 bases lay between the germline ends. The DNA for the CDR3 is TGTGCCAGCAGTTTATCTACCCGCACTGAAGCTTTCTTT. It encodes CASSLSTRTEAFF.

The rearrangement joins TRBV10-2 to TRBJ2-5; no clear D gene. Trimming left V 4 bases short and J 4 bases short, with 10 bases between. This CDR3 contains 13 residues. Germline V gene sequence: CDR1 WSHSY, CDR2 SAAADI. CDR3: CASSVLAGETQYF. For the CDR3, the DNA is TGCGCCAGCAGTGTATTGGCAGGAGAGACCCAGTACTTC.

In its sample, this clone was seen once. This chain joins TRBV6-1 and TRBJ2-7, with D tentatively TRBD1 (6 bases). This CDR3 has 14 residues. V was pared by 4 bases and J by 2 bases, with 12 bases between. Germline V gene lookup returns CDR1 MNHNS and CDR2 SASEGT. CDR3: CASSVDRSTYEQYF. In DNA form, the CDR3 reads TGTGCCAGCAGTGTAGACAGGAGCACCTACGAGCAGTACTTC.

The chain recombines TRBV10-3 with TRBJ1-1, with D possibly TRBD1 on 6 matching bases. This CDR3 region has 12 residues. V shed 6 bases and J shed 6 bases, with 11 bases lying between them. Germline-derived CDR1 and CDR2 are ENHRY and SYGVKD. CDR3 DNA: TGTGCCATCAGGGAAGGACAGTCTGAAGCTTTCTTT. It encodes CAIREGQSEAFF.

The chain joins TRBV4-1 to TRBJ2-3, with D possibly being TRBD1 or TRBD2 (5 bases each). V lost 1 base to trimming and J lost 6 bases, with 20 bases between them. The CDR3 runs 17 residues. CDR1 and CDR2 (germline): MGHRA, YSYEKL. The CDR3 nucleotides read TGCGCCAGCAGCCAAGCCCGCCTTGGTGGGGGTATGGATACGCAGTATTTT. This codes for CASSQARLGGGMDTQYF.

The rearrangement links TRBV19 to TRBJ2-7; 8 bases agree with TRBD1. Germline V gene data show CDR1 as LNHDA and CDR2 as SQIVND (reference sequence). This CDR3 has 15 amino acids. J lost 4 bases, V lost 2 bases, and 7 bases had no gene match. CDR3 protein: CASSIISGGTYEQYF. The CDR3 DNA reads TGTGCCAGTAGTATAATTTCAGGGGGCACATACGAGCAGTACTTC.

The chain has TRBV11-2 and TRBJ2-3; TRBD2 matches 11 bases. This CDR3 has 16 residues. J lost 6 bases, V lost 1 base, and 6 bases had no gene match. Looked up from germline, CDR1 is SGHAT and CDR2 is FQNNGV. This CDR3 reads CASSLVAGGPGDTQYF. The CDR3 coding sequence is TGTGCCAGCAGCTTAGTAGCGGGAGGGCCGGGGGATACGCAGTATTTT.

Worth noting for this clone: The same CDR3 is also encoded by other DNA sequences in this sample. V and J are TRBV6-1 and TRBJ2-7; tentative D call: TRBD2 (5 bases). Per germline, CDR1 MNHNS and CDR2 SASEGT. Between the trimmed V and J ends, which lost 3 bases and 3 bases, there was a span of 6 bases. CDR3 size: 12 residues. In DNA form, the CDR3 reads TGTGCCAGCAGTGACCGGGGCTACGAGCAGTACTTC. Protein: CASSDRGYEQYF.

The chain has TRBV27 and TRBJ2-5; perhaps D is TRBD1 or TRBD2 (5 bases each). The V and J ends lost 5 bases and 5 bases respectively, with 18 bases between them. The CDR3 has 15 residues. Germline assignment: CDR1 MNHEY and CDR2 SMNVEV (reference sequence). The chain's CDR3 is CASSVMYAGTETQYF. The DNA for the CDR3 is TGTGCCAGCAGTGTGATGTACGCAGGGACGGAGACCCAGTACTTC.

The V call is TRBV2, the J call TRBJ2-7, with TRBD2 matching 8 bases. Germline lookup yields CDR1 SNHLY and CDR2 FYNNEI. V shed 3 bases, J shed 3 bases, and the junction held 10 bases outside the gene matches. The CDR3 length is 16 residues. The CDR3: CASSDLRLAYIYEQYF. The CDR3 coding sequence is TGTGCCAGCAGTGACCTCCGACTAGCGTACATCTACGAGCAGTACTTC.

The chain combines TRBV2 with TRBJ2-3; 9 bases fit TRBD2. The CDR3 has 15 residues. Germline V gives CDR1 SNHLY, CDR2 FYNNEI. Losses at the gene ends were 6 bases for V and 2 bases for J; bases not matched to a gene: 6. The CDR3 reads CASSRLAALTDTQYF. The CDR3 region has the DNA TGTGCCAGCAGCCGACTAGCGGCCCTCACAGATACGCAGTATTTT. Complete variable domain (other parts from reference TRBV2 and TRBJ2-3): EPEVTQTPSHQVTQMGQEVILRCVPISNHLYFYWYRQILGQKVEFLVSFYNNEISEKSEIFDDQFSVERPDGSNFTLKIRSTKLEDSAMYFCASSRLAALTDTQYFGPGTRLTVL.

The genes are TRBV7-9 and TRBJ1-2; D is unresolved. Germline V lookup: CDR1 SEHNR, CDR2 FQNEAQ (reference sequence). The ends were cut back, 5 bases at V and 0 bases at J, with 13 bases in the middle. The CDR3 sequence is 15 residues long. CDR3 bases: TGTGCCAGCAGCCCCCGAGGCAGACCTAACTATGGCTACACCTTC. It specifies CASSPRGRPNYGYTF.

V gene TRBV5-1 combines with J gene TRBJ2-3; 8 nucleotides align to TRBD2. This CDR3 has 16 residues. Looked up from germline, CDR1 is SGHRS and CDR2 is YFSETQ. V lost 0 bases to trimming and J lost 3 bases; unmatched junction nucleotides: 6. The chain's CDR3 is CASSLGAGLVTDTQYF. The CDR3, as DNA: TGCGCCAGCAGCTTGGGTGCGGGACTAGTTACAGATACGCAGTATTTT.

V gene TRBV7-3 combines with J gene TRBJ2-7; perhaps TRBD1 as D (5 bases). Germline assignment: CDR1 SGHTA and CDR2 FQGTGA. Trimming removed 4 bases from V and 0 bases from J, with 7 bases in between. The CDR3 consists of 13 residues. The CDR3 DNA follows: TGTGCCAGCAGCTACGACAGCTCCTACGAGCAGTACTTC. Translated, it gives CASSYDSSYEQYF. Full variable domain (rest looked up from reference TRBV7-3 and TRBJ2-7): GAGVSQTPSNKVTEKGKYVELRCDPISGHTALYWYRQSLGQGPEFLIYFQGTGAADDSGLPNDRFFAVRPEGSVSTLKIQRTERGDSAVYLCASSYDSSYEQYFGPGTRLTVT.

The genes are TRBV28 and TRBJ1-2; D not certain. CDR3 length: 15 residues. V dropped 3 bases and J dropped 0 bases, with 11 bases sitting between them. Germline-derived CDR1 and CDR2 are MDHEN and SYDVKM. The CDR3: CASSFPTSPNYGYTF. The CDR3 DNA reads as TGTGCCAGCAGTTTTCCTACATCACCTAACTATGGCTACACCTTC.

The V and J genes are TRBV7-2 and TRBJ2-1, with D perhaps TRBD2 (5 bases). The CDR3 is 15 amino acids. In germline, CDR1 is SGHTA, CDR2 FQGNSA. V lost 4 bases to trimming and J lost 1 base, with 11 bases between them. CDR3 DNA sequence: TGTGCCAGCAGCTCTCGGGATGTATCCTACAATGAGCAGTTCTTC. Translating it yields CASSSRDVSYNEQFF.

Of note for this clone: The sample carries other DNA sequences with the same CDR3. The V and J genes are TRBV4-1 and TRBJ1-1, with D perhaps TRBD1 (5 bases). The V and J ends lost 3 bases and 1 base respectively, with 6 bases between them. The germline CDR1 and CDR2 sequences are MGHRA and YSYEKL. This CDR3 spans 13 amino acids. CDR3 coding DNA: TGCGCCAGCAGCCAGGGGGGGAACACTGAAGCTTTCTTT. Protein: CASSQGGNTEAFF.

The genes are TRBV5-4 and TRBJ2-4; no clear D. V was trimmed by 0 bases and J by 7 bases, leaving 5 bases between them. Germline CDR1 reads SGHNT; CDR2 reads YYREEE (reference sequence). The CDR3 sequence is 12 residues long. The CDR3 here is CASSLDGNIQYF. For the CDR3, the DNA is TGTGCCAGCAGCTTGGACGGCAACATTCAGTACTTC.

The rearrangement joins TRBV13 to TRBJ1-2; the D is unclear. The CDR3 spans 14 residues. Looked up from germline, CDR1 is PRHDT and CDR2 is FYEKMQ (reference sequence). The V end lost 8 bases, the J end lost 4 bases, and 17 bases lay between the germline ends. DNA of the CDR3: TGTGCCAGCGCCGAGGCAGAAGTAACCTATGGCTACACCTTC. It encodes CASAEAEVTYGYTF.